The 14 T cell receptor beta chains in this list originate from one sample, sequenced in a study of blood T cell repertoires in COVID-19 (dated by TCRdb to the early 2020s). Library preparation used the immunoSEQ multiplex PCR assay. TCRdb retrieved this table from immuneACCESS and kept in-frame rearrangements only. Not all clones are present; in checked studies, unresolved V genes account for under half, and no reason is known for the remainder. The sample data list 170,000 or so clones, and more than 75% of these were observed just once. Of the sample, about 2.6% falls within the top ten clones. Sequencing was done on a sample of peripheral blood. The receptors here all came from a man aged 40-49 years with active or convalescent COVID-19.

This clone was found once. The chain couples TRBV19 to TRBJ2-3; weak D call: TRBD2 (5 bases). Germline assignment: CDR1 LNHDA and CDR2 SQIVND (reference sequence). V dropped 6 bases and J dropped 4 bases, with 8 bases sitting between them. CDR3 length: 12 residues. This CDR3 reads CASRRVPDTQYF. The CDR3 DNA sequence: TGTGCCAGTAGGAGGGTTCCAGATACGCAGTATTTT.

This sequence joins TRBV5-1 and TRBJ1-1; 9 positions match TRBD1. J was trimmed by 5 bases and V by 4 bases; bases with no gene match: 6. CDR3 length equals 14 residues. Germline V gene data show CDR1 as SGHRS and CDR2 as YFSETQ. CDR3 protein: CASSVDRGGTEAFF. In DNA form, the CDR3 reads TGCGCCAGCAGCGTGGACAGGGGTGGAACTGAAGCTTTCTTT.

This clone was observed a single time. The chain uses TRBV5-1 and TRBJ1-4; 12 bases agree with TRBD1. CDR3 length equals 16 residues. V shed 2 bases, J shed 8 bases, and the junction held 7 bases outside the gene matches. CDR1 is SGHRS, CDR2 YFSETQ, per germline. The CDR3 loop reads CASSFGTGGRKEKLFF. The CDR3 DNA reads as TGCGCCAGCAGCTTCGGGACAGGGGGCAGGAAGGAAAAACTGTTTTTT.

The V and J genes are TRBV28 and TRBJ1-5; a weak D match, TRBD1 (6 bases). CDR1 is MDHEN and CDR2 is SYDVKM in the germline V gene. V lost 8 bases, J lost 9 bases, and 17 bases lay in between. This CDR3 is built from 13 residues. CDR3 nucleotides: TGTGCCAGCGTGATCAGGGGCCCGGGGCCCCAGCATTTT. Translating it yields CASVIRGPGPQHF. The variable domain in full, with the rest retrieved from reference TRBV28 and TRBJ1-5, is DVKVTQSSRYLVKRTGEKVFLECVQDMDHENMFWYRQDPGLGLRLIYFSYDVKMKEKGDIPEGYSVSREKKERFSLILESASTNQTSMYLCASVIRGPGPQHFGDGTRLSIL.

The chain recombines TRBV7-2 with TRBJ1-5; 7 bases agree with TRBD1. Looked up from germline, CDR1 is SGHTA and CDR2 is FQGNSA. The length of the CDR3 is 15 residues. V was pared by 5 bases and J by 4 bases, with 8 bases of the junction left unmatched. The DNA of the CDR3 is TGTGCCAGCAGCCTGGGACAGATATTAAATCAGCCCCAGCATTTT. It is translated as CASSLGQILNQPQHF.

This sequence joins TRBV7-9 and TRBJ1-1, with 9 bases identical to TRBD1. Germline lookup yields CDR1 SEHNR and CDR2 FQNEAQ (reference sequence). V shed 5 bases, J shed 1 base, and the junction held 5 bases outside the gene matches. CDR3 length: 15 residues. The CDR3 reads CASSLQGASNTEAFF. CDR3 bases: TGTGCCAGCAGCCTACAGGGGGCATCGAACACTGAAGCTTTCTTT.

The chain carries TRBV12-5 and TRBJ2-1; TRBD2 matches 7 bases. CDR3 length: 16 residues. J was trimmed by 2 bases and V by 1 base; bases with no gene match: 5. The germline V gene has CDR1 LGHNT and CDR2 FRNRAP. The CDR3 loop reads CASGLGGGTTYNEQFF. DNA for the CDR3: TGTGCTAGTGGTTTGGGGGGGGGAACGACCTACAATGAGCAGTTCTTC. The full variable domain, rest sourced from reference TRBV12-5 and TRBJ2-1, is DARVTQTPRHKVTEMGQEVTMRCQPILGHNTVFWYRQTMMQGLELLAYFRNRAPLDDSGMPKDRFSAEMPDATLATLKIQPSEPRDSAVYFCASGLGGGTTYNEQFFGPGTRLTVL.

The chain has TRBV19 and TRBJ2-3, with D possibly matching TRBD1 (6 bases). The germline V and J ends were trimmed by 6 bases and 3 bases, with 16 bases remaining between them. This CDR3 region has 15 residues. The germline CDR1 and CDR2 sequences are LNHDA and SQIVND (reference sequence). The CDR3 protein is CASRLTGKGTDTQYF. As DNA, the CDR3 is TGTGCCAGTAGACTAACAGGGAAGGGAACAGATACGCAGTATTTT.

The chain carries TRBV28 and TRBJ1-4; 9 bases fit TRBD1. V shed 7 bases and J 5 bases; nucleotides not matched to a gene: 5. CDR1 is MDHEN, CDR2 SYDVKM, per germline. The CDR3 is made up of 14 amino acids. The DNA for the CDR3 is TGTGCCAGCACCCAAGACAGGGGGAATGAAAAACTGTTTTTT. This gives the protein CASTQDRGNEKLFF.

This CDR3 reads CASGTIPGQEYYEQYF. Here the CDR3 DNA reads TGTGCCTCGGGCACCATTCCGGGACAGGAGTATTACGAGCAGTACTTC. The rearrangement uses TRBV30 and TRBJ2-7; 8 bases map to TRBD1. Germline loops: CDR1 GTSNPN, CDR2 SVGIG (reference sequence). V lost 7 bases to trimming and J lost 4 bases; unmatched junction nucleotides: 18. This CDR3 comprises 16 residues.

This chain uses TRBV5-5 with TRBJ1-1; D is unresolved. V was trimmed by 4 bases and J by 1 base, leaving 14 bases between them. Germline CDR1 is SGHKS and CDR2 is YYEKEE (reference sequence). This CDR3 contains 15 residues. The CDR3 sequence: CASSTERRRNTEAFF. The CDR3 coding sequence is TGTGCCAGCAGCACCGAGCGGCGAAGGAACACTGAAGCTTTCTTT. Combining the CDR3 with reference TRBV5-5 and TRBJ1-1 gives the whole variable domain DAGVTQSPTHLIKTRGQQVTLRCSPISGHKSVSWYQQVLGQGPQFIFQYYEKEERGRGNFPDRFSARQFPNYSSELNVNALLLGDSALYLCASSTERRRNTEAFFGQGTRLTVV.

The chain joins TRBV15 to TRBJ2-7; 15 bases match TRBD2. This CDR3 has 18 amino acids. After removal of 3 bases from V and 6 bases from J, the junction contained 12 bases not matched to a gene. The V gene's germline CDR1 is LNHNV and CDR2 YYDKDF (reference sequence). The CDR3 DNA sequence: TGTGCCACCAGCAGGGGCGGACTAGCGGGGGGGCCGTTGGGCGAGCAGTACTTC. This gives the protein CATSRGGLAGGPLGEQYF.

The chain carries TRBV15 and TRBJ2-1; the match to TRBD2 covers 9 bases. Unmatched junction bases numbered 13, after V lost 2 bases and J lost 8 bases. The CDR3 totals 17 residues. The germline V gene has CDR1 LNHNV and CDR2 YYDKDF (reference sequence). In DNA form, the CDR3 reads TGTGCCACCAGCAGAACTGGACTCCAAGCGGGGGGCGATGAGCAGTTCTTC. Its protein product is CATSRTGLQAGGDEQFF.

This chain uses TRBV9 with TRBJ2-2; 10 bases match TRBD1. V lost 3 bases to trimming and J lost 7 bases; unmatched junction nucleotides: 6. The CDR3 is 15 amino acids. Germline V gene sequence: CDR1 SGDLS, CDR2 YYNGEE. The CDR3: CASSARGTGDGELFF. The CDR3 DNA follows: TGTGCCAGCAGCGCCCGCGGGACAGGGGACGGGGAGCTGTTTTTT.